Shown below are 5 T cell receptor beta chains from a single sample sequenced in a study of shared clonotypes between healthy human individuals. Generated by immunoSEQ multiplex PCR, the TCRdb table keeps only in-frame clones and is missing some. The top ten hold approximately 0.06% of the sample, which has roughly 530,000 clones, about 96% seen once. Sequencing was performed on naive CD4+ T cells sorted from blood. Subset denoted: CD45RA+ positively selected. The receptors were gathered from a woman in her twenties or thirties in good health.

The chain combines TRBV2 with TRBJ2-5; 8 bases map to TRBD2. The germline V gene has CDR1 SNHLY and CDR2 FYNNEI. V shed 7 bases, J shed 4 bases, and the junction held 11 bases outside the gene matches. This CDR3 region has 15 residues. The CDR3 here is CASNPDAGGPETQYF. CDR3 nucleotides: TGTGCCAGCAATCCGGATGCGGGAGGCCCAGAGACCCAGTACTTC.

The rearrangement uses TRBV9 and TRBJ2-1, with 15 bases that match TRBD2. The CDR3 is made up of 16 amino acids. Trimming cost V 4 bases and J 7 bases; bases outside gene matches: 6. Germline assignment: CDR1 SGDLS and CDR2 YYNGEE. The CDR3 DNA follows: TGTGCCAGCAGCCTTGGACTAGCGGGAGGGCCGAATGAGCAGTTCTTC. It specifies CASSLGLAGGPNEQFF.

The J gene is TRBJ2-7, the V gene TRBV7-6, with TRBD1 identical over 7 bases. The germline CDR1 and CDR2 sequences are SGHVS and FNYEAQ. This CDR3 region has 16 residues. Germline trimming cut 3 bases from V and 4 bases from J; bases unmatched to any gene: 12. This CDR3 reads CASSFSQGDYFYEQYF. The CDR3 nucleotides are TGTGCCAGCAGCTTCTCTCAGGGGGATTACTTTTACGAGCAGTACTTC.

The V gene is TRBV4-1, the J gene TRBJ2-7; no clear D gene. The germline CDR1 and CDR2 sequences are MGHRA and YSYEKL. The CDR3 spans 16 residues. Deletions cut 3 bases from V and 5 bases from J, with 20 bases between. The CDR3 DNA reads as TGCGCCAGCAGCCAGGTAAGCTCCGGGCCCACAGACGAGCAGTACTTC. It codes for CASSQVSSGPTDEQYF.

The chain recombines TRBV28 with TRBJ1-5; the D gene is possibly TRBD1 (5 bases). V gave up 4 bases and J gave up 6 bases, with 16 bases separating them. The CDR3 is 15 residues long. CDR1 and CDR2 (germline): MDHEN, SYDVKM. The CDR3 nucleotides are TGTGCCAGCAGTTCGGTGGGGGGTCCCAGTCAGCCCCAGCATTTT. Its translation is CASSSVGGPSQPQHF.